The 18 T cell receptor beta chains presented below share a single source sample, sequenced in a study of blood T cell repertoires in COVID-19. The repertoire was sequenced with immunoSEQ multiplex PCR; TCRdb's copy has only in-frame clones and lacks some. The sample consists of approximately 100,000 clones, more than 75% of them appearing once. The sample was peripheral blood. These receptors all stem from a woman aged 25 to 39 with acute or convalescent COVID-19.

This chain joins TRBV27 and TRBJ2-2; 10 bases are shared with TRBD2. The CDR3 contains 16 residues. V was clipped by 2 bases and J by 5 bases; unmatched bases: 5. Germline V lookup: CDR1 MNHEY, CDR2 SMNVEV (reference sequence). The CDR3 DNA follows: TGTGCCAGCAGTTTAGGGCTAGCGGGGGTAACCGGGGAGCTGTTTTTT. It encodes CASSLGLAGVTGELFF.

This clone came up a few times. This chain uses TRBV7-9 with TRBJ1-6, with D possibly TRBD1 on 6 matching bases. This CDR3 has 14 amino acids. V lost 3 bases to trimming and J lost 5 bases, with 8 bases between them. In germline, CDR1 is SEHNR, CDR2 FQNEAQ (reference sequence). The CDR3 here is CASSLDSNNSPLHF. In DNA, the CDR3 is TGTGCCAGCAGCTTGGACAGTAATAATTCACCCCTCCACTTT.

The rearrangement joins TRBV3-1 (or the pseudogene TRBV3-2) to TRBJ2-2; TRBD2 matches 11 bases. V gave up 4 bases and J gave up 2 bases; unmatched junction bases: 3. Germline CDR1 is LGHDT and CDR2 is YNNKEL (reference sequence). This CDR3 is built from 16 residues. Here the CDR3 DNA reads TGTGCCAGCAGCCTCCGACTAGCGGGAAACACCGGGGAGCTGTTTTTT. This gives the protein CASSLRLAGNTGELFF.

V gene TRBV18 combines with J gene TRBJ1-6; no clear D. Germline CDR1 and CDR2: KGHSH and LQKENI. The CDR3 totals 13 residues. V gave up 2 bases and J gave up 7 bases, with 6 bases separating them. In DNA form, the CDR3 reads TGTGCCAGCTCACCAAACCTAAATTCACCCCTCCACTTT. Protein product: CASSPNLNSPLHF.

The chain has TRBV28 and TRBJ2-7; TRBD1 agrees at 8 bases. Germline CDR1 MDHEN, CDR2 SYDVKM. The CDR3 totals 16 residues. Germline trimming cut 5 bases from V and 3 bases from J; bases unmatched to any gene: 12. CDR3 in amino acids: CASSLNTGTGGYEQYF. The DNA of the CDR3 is TGTGCCAGCAGTCTTAATACCGGGACAGGAGGCTACGAGCAGTACTTC. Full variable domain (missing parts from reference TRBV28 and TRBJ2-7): DVKVTQSSRYLVKRTGEKVFLECVQDMDHENMFWYRQDPGLGLRLIYFSYDVKMKEKGDIPEGYSVSREKKERFSLILESASTNQTSMYLCASSLNTGTGGYEQYFGPGTRLTVT.

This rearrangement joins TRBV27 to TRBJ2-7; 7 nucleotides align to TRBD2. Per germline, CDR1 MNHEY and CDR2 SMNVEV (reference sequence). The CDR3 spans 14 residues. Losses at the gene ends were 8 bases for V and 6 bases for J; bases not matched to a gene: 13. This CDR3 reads CASSLSGGGFEQYF. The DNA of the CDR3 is TGTGCCAGCTCCCTTAGTGGGGGGGGGTTCGAGCAGTACTTC.

This CDR3 reads CASSPGGTREKLFF. Written as DNA, the CDR3 is TGTGCCAGCAGTCCAGGGGGGACTCGAGAAAAACTGTTTTTT. The J gene is TRBJ1-4, the V gene TRBV28, with 7 bases fitting TRBD1. The germline gives CDR1 MDHEN, CDR2 SYDVKM. The J segment lost 8 bases and the V segment lost 5 bases, leaving 8 bases of the junction unmatched. The CDR3 loop spans 14 amino acids. Using reference TRBV28 and TRBJ1-4 for the parts outside the CDR3, the full variable domain is DVKVTQSSRYLVKRTGEKVFLECVQDMDHENMFWYRQDPGLGLRLIYFSYDVKMKEKGDIPEGYSVSREKKERFSLILESASTNQTSMYLCASSPGGTREKLFFGSGTQLSVL.

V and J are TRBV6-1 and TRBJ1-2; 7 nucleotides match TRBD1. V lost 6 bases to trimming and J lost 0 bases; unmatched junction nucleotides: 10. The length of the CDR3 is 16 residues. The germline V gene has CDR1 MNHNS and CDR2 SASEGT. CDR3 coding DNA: TGTGCCAGCAGGGAACCGGGACAGATTGCTAACTATGGCTACACCTTC. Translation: CASREPGQIANYGYTF.

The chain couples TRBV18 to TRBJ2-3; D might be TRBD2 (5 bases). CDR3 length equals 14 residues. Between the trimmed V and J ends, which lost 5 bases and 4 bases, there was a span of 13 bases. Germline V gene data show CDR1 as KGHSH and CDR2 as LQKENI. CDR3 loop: CASSWEEGSDTQYF. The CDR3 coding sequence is TGTGCCAGCTCATGGGAAGAGGGCTCAGATACGCAGTATTTT. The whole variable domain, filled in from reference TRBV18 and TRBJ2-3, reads NAGVMQNPRHLVRRRGQEARLRCSPMKGHSHVYWYRQLPEEGLKFMVYLQKENIIDESGMPKERFSAEFPKEGPSILRIQQVVRGDSAAYFCASSWEEGSDTQYFGPGTRLTVL.

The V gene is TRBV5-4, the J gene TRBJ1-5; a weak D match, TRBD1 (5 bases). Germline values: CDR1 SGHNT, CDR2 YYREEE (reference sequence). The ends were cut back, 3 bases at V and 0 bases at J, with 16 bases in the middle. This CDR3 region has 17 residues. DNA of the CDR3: TGTGCCAGCAGCTGGGGGGAGGTACTTTATAGCAATCAGCCCCAGCATTTT. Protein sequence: CASSWGEVLYSNQPQHF.

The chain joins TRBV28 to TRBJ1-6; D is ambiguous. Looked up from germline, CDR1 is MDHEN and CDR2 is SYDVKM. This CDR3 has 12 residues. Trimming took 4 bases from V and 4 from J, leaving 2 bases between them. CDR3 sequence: CASSSYNSPLHF. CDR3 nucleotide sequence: TGTGCCAGCAGTTCTTATAATTCACCCCTCCACTTT.

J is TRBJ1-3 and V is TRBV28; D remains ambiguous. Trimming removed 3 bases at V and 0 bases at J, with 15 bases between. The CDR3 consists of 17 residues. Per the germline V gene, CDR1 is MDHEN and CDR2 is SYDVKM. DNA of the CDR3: TGTGCCAGCAGTTTTTATATTCGGGGTGTCTCTGGAAACACCATATATTTT. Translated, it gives CASSFYIRGVSGNTIYF. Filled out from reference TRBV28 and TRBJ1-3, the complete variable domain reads DVKVTQSSRYLVKRTGEKVFLECVQDMDHENMFWYRQDPGLGLRLIYFSYDVKMKEKGDIPEGYSVSREKKERFSLILESASTNQTSMYLCASSFYIRGVSGNTIYFGEGSWLTVV.

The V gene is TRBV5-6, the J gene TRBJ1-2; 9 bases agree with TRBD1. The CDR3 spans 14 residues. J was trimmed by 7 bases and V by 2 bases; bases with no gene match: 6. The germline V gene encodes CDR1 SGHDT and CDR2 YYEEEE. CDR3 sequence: CASSLLTGGSGYTF. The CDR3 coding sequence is TGTGCCAGCAGCTTACTTACAGGGGGCAGTGGCTACACCTTC.

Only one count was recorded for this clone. The CDR3: CAWSVGGTGANVLTF. CDR3 sequence (DNA): TGTGCCTGGAGTGTAGGGGGCACCGGGGCCAACGTCCTGACTTTC. This sequence joins TRBV30 and TRBJ2-6; 7 bases are a match to TRBD1. This CDR3 region has 15 residues. Germline values: CDR1 GTSNPN, CDR2 SVGIG (reference sequence). Trimming cost V 0 bases and J 4 bases; bases outside gene matches: 3.

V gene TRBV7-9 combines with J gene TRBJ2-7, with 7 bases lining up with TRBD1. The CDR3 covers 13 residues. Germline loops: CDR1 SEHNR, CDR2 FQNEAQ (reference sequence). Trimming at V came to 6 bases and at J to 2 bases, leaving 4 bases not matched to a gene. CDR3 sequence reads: CASSPGQPYEQYF. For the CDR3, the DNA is TGTGCCAGCAGTCCGGGACAGCCCTACGAGCAGTACTTC. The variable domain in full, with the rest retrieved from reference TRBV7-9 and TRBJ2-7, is DTGVSQNPRHKITKRGQNVTFRCDPISEHNRLYWYRQTLGQGPEFLTYFQNEAQLEKSRLLSDRFSAERPKGSFSTLEIQRTEQGDSAMYLCASSPGQPYEQYFGPGTRLTVT.

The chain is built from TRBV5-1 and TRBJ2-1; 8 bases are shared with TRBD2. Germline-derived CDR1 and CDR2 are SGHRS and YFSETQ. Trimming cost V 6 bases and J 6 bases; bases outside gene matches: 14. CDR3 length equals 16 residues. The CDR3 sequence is CASTSSRGGPVNEQFF. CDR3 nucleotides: TGCGCCAGCACGTCCTCCCGGGGGGGCCCGGTCAATGAGCAGTTCTTC.

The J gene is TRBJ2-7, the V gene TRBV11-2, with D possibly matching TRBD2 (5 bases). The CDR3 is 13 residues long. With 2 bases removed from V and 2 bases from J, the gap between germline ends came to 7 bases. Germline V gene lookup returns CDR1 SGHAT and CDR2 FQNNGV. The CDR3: CASSLLLAYEQYF. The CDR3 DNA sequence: TGTGCCAGCAGCTTACTACTAGCCTACGAGCAGTACTTC.

The CDR3 DNA reads as TGTGCCAGTAGTATCCCACAGGGAGACCAGCCCCAGCATTTT. Translated: CASSIPQGDQPQHF. The chain has TRBV19 and TRBJ1-5; tentatively, D is TRBD1 (6 bases). The germline V and J ends were trimmed by 3 bases and 7 bases, with 13 bases remaining between them. Per the germline V gene, CDR1 is LNHDA and CDR2 is SQIVND (reference sequence). The CDR3 extends over 14 amino acids.